This TCR beta chain stems from a study of coeliac disease. Whole-study context: The study queried TRBV7-2 bias without high-resolution HLA data.

V lost 0 bases and J lost 4, with 6 bases in between. CDR1 is SGHRS, CDR2 YFSETQ, per germline. This CDR3 spans 13 amino acids. As for this clone: Its target is not known.

Study outcomes and limitations: Control samples showed higher TRB and TRG clonality than intraepithelial and lamina propria samples in active celiac disease. Few TRB amino acid sequences were shared between samples; most were unique.

Generated by immunoSEQ multiplex PCR, the TCRdb table keeps only in-frame clones and is missing some. The sample lists a few thousand clones; roughly 70% were seen once. The TCR originated in a woman aged 60 to 75 with active celiac disease. The chain links TRBV5-1 to TRBJ2-3; D might be TRBD2 (6 bases). The sample consisted of intraepithelial lymphocytes from the gut. This CDR3 reads CASSLAGADTQYF. CDR3 nucleotide sequence: TGCGCCAGCAGCTTGGCGGGGGCAGATACGCAGTATTTT.